The 20 T cell receptor beta chains below were found in one sample sequenced in a study of blood T cell repertoires in COVID-19. Clones were sequenced by immunoSEQ multiplex PCR, and TCRdb holds only the in-frame ones, with some missing. The sample shows 220,000 or so clones, approximately 83% of them seen only once. The sample was peripheral blood. These receptor sequences come from a woman aged 55-70 years with acute or convalescent COVID-19.

The chain couples TRBV10-3 to TRBJ2-1; the D is unclear. Germline lookup yields CDR1 ENHRY and CDR2 SYGVKD. The ends were cut back, 0 bases at V and 10 bases at J, with 7 bases in the middle. The CDR3 has 12 residues. The CDR3 coding sequence is TGTGCCATCAGTGAGTCACTGGGCGAGCAGTTCTTC. Translated, it gives CAISESLGEQFF.

This chain links TRBV4-1 with TRBJ2-1; TRBD1 matches at 7 bases. This CDR3 has 16 amino acids. The ends lost 2 bases at V and 2 bases at J; junction bases unmatched: 6. Germline V lookup: CDR1 MGHRA, CDR2 YSYEKL. The CDR3 DNA reads TGCGCCAGCAGCCAAAGAGAAGGGACAGCCTACAATGAGCAGTTCTTC. It yields the protein CASSQREGTAYNEQFF.

The chain links TRBV4-1 to TRBJ2-1; 11 nucleotides agree with TRBD2. V lost 3 bases to trimming and J lost 7 bases; unmatched junction nucleotides: 8. CDR1 and CDR2 from the germline V gene are MGHRA and YSYEKL. The CDR3 is 16 residues long. The CDR3 loop is CASSQDSGGAINEQFF. The CDR3 coding sequence is TGCGCCAGCAGCCAGGATAGCGGGGGGGCAATTAATGAGCAGTTCTTC.

The chain couples TRBV4-2 to TRBJ1-6; D not resolved. Germline V lookup: CDR1 LGHNA, CDR2 YNFKEQ. V lost 4 bases to trimming and J lost 11 bases, with 12 bases between them. CDR3 length equals 13 residues. CDR3 DNA: TGTGCCAGCAGCCGGGAGGAATTCCCACCCCTCCACTTT. It encodes CASSREEFPPLHF.

This chain uses TRBV3-1 (or the pseudogene TRBV3-2) with TRBJ2-2; TRBD1 matches 11 bases. CDR3 length equals 16 residues. Germline trimming cut 4 bases from V and 5 bases from J; bases unmatched to any gene: 6. CDR1 is LGHDT and CDR2 is YNNKEL in the germline V gene (reference sequence). CDR3 DNA: TGTGCCAGCAGCCTCGGACAGGGGGCGCGGACCGGGGAGCTGTTTTTT. The encoded protein is CASSLGQGARTGELFF.

V usage is TRBV7-9 and J usage is TRBJ1-1; D possibly corresponds to TRBD1 (6 bases). V was pared by 5 bases and J by 0 bases, with 7 bases between. CDR1 is SEHNR, CDR2 FQNEAQ, per germline (reference sequence). The CDR3 is made up of 13 amino acids. CDR3 region: CASSRDMNTEAFF. The CDR3 DNA reads as TGTGCCAGCAGCAGGGACATGAACACTGAAGCTTTCTTT.

This clone showed up just once. J is TRBJ2-2 and V is TRBV7-9; 8 bases agree with TRBD1. CDR3 length: 16 residues. Germline lookup yields CDR1 SEHNR and CDR2 FQNEAQ (reference sequence). J was trimmed by 4 bases and V by 5 bases; bases with no gene match: 9. The CDR3 spells CASSRDRGKFTGELFF. In DNA, the CDR3 is TGTGCCAGCAGCCGTGACAGGGGAAAGTTCACCGGGGAGCTGTTTTTT.

The chain uses TRBV9 and TRBJ2-5; D is possibly TRBD2 (5 bases). Trimming removed 5 bases from V and 4 bases from J, with 18 bases in between. The CDR3 is made up of 15 amino acids. The germline gives CDR1 SGDLS, CDR2 YYNGEE. The CDR3 protein is CASSGQGLSSETQYF. As DNA, the CDR3 is TGTGCCAGCAGTGGTCAAGGACTTTCCTCAGAGACCCAGTACTTC.

The sample holds one count of this clone. The chain uses TRBV30 and TRBJ2-5, with 8 bases fitting TRBD2. The CDR3 has 13 residues. The V gene end was trimmed by 7 bases and the J gene end by 5 bases; junction bases not matched to a gene: 9. Germline values: CDR1 GTSNPN, CDR2 SVGIG (reference sequence). The CDR3 DNA reads as TGTGCCTCTTCCGGGGGGGCCGATGAGACCCAGTACTTC. Translation gives CASSGGADETQYF.

The rearrangement joins TRBV6-1 to TRBJ2-7; D call uncertain. Trimming removed 0 bases at V and 0 bases at J, with 9 bases between. CDR3 length: 15 amino acids. Germline CDR1 is MNHNS and CDR2 is SASEGT. The CDR3 is CASSEAAGSSYEQYF. CDR3 nucleotides: TGTGCCAGCAGTGAAGCGGCAGGTAGCTCCTACGAGCAGTACTTC.

The table lists this clone with a count of one. The chain is built from TRBV4-3 and TRBJ2-7; 10 nucleotides align to TRBD1. CDR1 LGHNA and CDR2 YSLEER come from the germline V gene. V trimming: 2 bases; J trimming: 1 base; junction bases outside the gene matches: 11. CDR3 length: 18 amino acids. The CDR3, as DNA: TGCGCCAGCAGCCAACATCCCCCGGGACAGGGGAGGTCCTACGAGCAGTACTTC. Its protein is CASSQHPPGQGRSYEQYF.

J is TRBJ2-2 and V is TRBV7-9; maybe TRBD1 (5 bases). CDR1 SEHNR and CDR2 FQNEAQ come from the germline V gene (reference sequence). The V end was cut by 7 bases, the J end by 4 bases, with 19 bases between. This CDR3 region has 16 residues. In DNA form, the CDR3 reads TGTGCCAGCACTCTAGTAGGGGTTCGGCCCACCGGGGAGCTGTTTTTT. Protein sequence: CASTLVGVRPTGELFF.

This clone was detected once. The V gene is TRBV5-1, the J gene TRBJ2-7; TRBD2 aligns across 7 bases. J gave up 1 base and V 4 bases, and 8 bases lay outside the gene matches. Germline CDR1 is SGHRS and CDR2 is YFSETQ. CDR3 size: 15 residues. The DNA for the CDR3 is TGCGCCAGCAGCAGAGCCGGGACTAATTCCTACGAGCAGTACTTC. It codes for CASSRAGTNSYEQYF.

This clone is a singleton in its sample. A junction end diverges from the germline sequence, so it may reflect a read error. The rearrangement uses TRBV6-5 and TRBJ1-5; no clear D gene. The CDR3 is 14 residues long. Germline V gene lookup returns CDR1 MNHEY and CDR2 SVGAGI. CDR3 residues: CATSHNPGNQPQHF. CDR3 nucleotide sequence: TGTGCCACCAGTCACAACCCCGGCAATCAGCCCCAGCATTTT.

The rearrangement uses TRBV6-5 and TRBJ1-3; no definite D call. Looked up from germline, CDR1 is MNHEY and CDR2 is SVGAGI. V gave up 3 bases and J gave up 8 bases, with 11 bases separating them. CDR3 size: 13 residues. Here the CDR3 DNA reads TGTGCCAGCAGTTATTCGCGCCGTGACACCATATATTTT. Protein: CASSYSRRDTIYF.

The table lists this clone with a count of one. The chain joins TRBV7-3 to TRBJ2-3; D is possibly TRBD2 (5 bases). Per germline, CDR1 SGHTA and CDR2 FQGTGA. The CDR3 has 15 residues. The V gene lost 2 bases and the J gene lost 4 bases, with 13 bases spanning the gap. In DNA form, the CDR3 reads TGTGCCAGCAGCTTAGGTGGACTTAGCTCAGATACGCAGTATTTT. Translated, it gives CASSLGGLSSDTQYF. The entire variable domain, with the rest obtained from reference TRBV7-3 and TRBJ2-3, is as follows: GAGVSQTPSNKVTEKGKYVELRCDPISGHTALYWYRQSLGQGPEFLIYFQGTGAADDSGLPNDRFFAVRPEGSVSTLKIQRTERGDSAVYLCASSLGGLSSDTQYFGPGTRLTVL.

The gene calls are TRBV7-7 and TRBJ1-2; TRBD1 might be the D (6 bases). CDR1 SSHAT and CDR2 FNYEAQ come from the germline V gene (reference sequence). V gave up 3 bases and J gave up 8 bases, with 25 bases separating them. CDR3 length: 17 residues. The CDR3 is CASSFSPPDSVPIGYTF. Written as DNA, the CDR3 is TGTGCCAGCAGCTTCTCCCCCCCGGACAGCGTGCCTATAGGCTACACCTTC.

The rearrangement uses TRBV5-1 and TRBJ2-3, with D tentatively TRBD1 (6 bases). The V end was cut by 5 bases, the J end by 5 bases, with 18 bases between. The length of the CDR3 is 15 residues. Germline CDR1 reads SGHRS; CDR2 reads YFSETQ. Here the CDR3 reads CASRAGVISGDTQYF. For the CDR3, the DNA is TGCGCCAGCAGGGCAGGGGTCATTAGTGGAGATACGCAGTATTTT.

The V gene is TRBV7-2, the J gene TRBJ1-2; D unclear. CDR1 SGHTA and CDR2 FQGNSA come from the germline V gene. Trimming removed 7 bases at V and 7 bases at J, with 13 bases between. The length of the CDR3 is 12 residues. The CDR3 reads CASIDTYLGYTF. The CDR3 coding sequence is TGTGCCAGCATTGACACATATCTTGGCTACACCTTC.

The gene calls are TRBV6-2 or TRBV6-3 and TRBJ2-7; 9 bases agree with TRBD1. From germline, CDR1 is MNHEY and CDR2 SVGEGT. CDR3 length: 11 amino acids. V lost 1 base and J lost 13; bases outside the gene matches: 2. The CDR3 DNA follows: TGTGCCAGCAGTTACTTGGGACAGGGCTACTTC. This gives the protein CASSYLGQGYF.